This record covers a single TCR beta chain. This clone turned up a few times. Its antigen is unknown. One base away there is no much larger clone; base qualities are not given. To sequence the TCRbeta CDR3 region, genomic DNA was isolated from the sorted cells. The immunoSEQ Assay was used for sequencing of TCRbeta CDR3 regions. What TCRdb holds here is the immuneACCESS table cut down to in-frame rearrangements. Part of the clones is not present; checked against another copy, under half of the missing clones reflect an unresolved V gene, and the others are unexplained. The sample yields about 78,000 clones; around 94% were counted once. The top ten clonotypes cover 2.5% to 3.5% of the sample. The sample is drawn from a study of OX40 agonist ivuxolimab in advanced cancers. Study-wide context: Ivuxolimab was an agonistic, fully human IgG2 monoclonal antibody directed against OX40 (CD134), a costimulatory receptor. Intravenous ivuxolimab was administered to patients every 2 weeks at six dose levels: 0.01, 0.1, 0.3, 1.5, 3 and 10 mg/kg. Of the roughly 51 dose-escalation patients, hepatocellular carcinoma was present in about 20, melanoma in some 15, renal cell carcinoma in 9 and head and neck cancer in 9. In the dose-escalation cohort, 82.7% of patients were male, and the mean age was approximately 64 years, with a range of roughly 23 to 85. Patients were allowed to have had prior anti-PD-1, anti-PD-L1 or anti-CTLA-4 therapy, and around 43% of the dose-escalation patients had been treated with checkpoint inhibitors. Three dose-escalation patients achieved partial responses, one with hepatocellular carcinoma and two with cutaneous melanoma. Peripheral TCRbeta sequencing aimed to test whether ivuxolimab altered TCR sequence diversity and caused clonal T-cell expansion. The paper describes the monotherapy dose-escalation part (N = 52 patients) of the phase I trial of ivuxolimab.

Patients with a history of autoimmune disease or receiving systemic immunosuppression were excluded from the trial. Peripheral blood for TCR sequencing was drawn from every dose cohort at baseline, at cycle 4 day 1 and at cycle 7 day 1. The samples were taken from a phase I, first-in-human, multicenter, open-label dose-escalation trial of ivuxolimab. Adults with locally advanced or metastatic melanoma, renal cell, hepatocellular, or head and neck squamous cell carcinoma were enrolled in the trial. Before TCR sequencing, CD4+ T cells and CD8+ T cells from peripheral blood were sorted into separate populations. The junction shows trimming of 7 bases on V and 7 bases on J, and the gene matches do not reach 7 bases of it. The CDR3 measures 14 amino acids from cysteine to phenylalanine. Only the CDR3 part of the read is kept: 42 bases, read in frame from the first base. The germline V gene gives CDR1 as SGHTA and CDR2 as FQGNSA.

On the study overall, not on this receptor specifically: After ivuxolimab, more expanded clones were found on average in CD8+ T cells than in CD4+ T cells. At doses of 0.1 to 3.0 mg/kg, clonal expansion of both CD4+ and CD8+ blood T cells was observed from baseline to week 6. The antigen specificity of the peripheral T cells that underwent clonal expansion was not determined. In the 0.1-3.0 mg/kg groups, partial responders were among the patients with the lowest normalized peripheral clonal expansion, particularly in CD8+ T cells. Low levels of normalized T-cell clonal expansion were also seen in some patients who did not respond.

The V and J segments used are TRBV7-2 and TRBJ1-6; the central 7 bases match TRBD1. The origin of this receptor is an adult with an advanced solid tumor such as melanoma, head and neck, liver or kidney cancer. The sample in question was CD4+ or CD8+ T cells sorted from blood, obtained in a trial of the OX40 agonist ivuxolimab. The nucleotide sequence is TGTGCCAGCACCGTACAGGGGCTAAATTCACCCCTCCACTTT. This yields the protein CASTVQGLNSPLHF.